The 8 T cell receptor beta chains listed next were all sequenced from one sample in a study of shared clonotypes between healthy human individuals. Here immunoSEQ multiplex PCR was the method, and the copy in TCRdb shows in-frame clones only, minus some. This table holds roughly 890,000 clones, 80% to 95% found once. Terminally differentiated effector memory CD45RA+ cells were excluded from the naive CD8 cells, which were CD45RO-negative and positively selected for CCR7. Sequenced: naive CD8+ T cells sorted from blood. The receptors derive from a man aged 25 to 40 in good health.

The sample holds one count of this clone. This rearrangement joins TRBV7-6 to TRBJ2-2; tentatively, D is TRBD2 (7 bases). V was clipped by 4 bases and J by 5 bases, with 20 bases between them. The germline V gene has CDR1 SGHVS and CDR2 FNYEAQ. The CDR3 totals 17 residues. CDR3 coding DNA: TGTGCCAGCAGCTCTCGCCGGGGGGCTATCGAGACCGGGGAGCTGTTTTTT. Its translation: CASSSRRGAIETGELFF.

The genes are TRBV7-9 and TRBJ2-7, with D maybe TRBD1 (5 bases). The CDR3 loop spans 15 amino acids. From germline, CDR1 is SEHNR and CDR2 FQNEAQ (reference sequence). Trimming stripped 5 bases from V and 5 bases from J, with 19 bases between. CDR3 amino acids: CASSRRESGRNEQYF. CDR3 nucleotide sequence: TGTGCCAGCAGCCGCAGGGAATCTGGTCGGAACGAGCAGTACTTC. The whole variable domain, filled in from reference TRBV7-9 and TRBJ2-7, reads DTGVSQNPRHKITKRGQNVTFRCDPISEHNRLYWYRQTLGQGPEFLTYFQNEAQLEKSRLLSDRFSAERPKGSFSTLEIQRTEQGDSAMYLCASSRRESGRNEQYFGPGTRLTVT.

The chain is built from TRBV13 and TRBJ1-5; no reliable D call. The CDR3 extends over 14 amino acids. Trimming shortened V by 3 bases and J by 3 bases, and 9 bases separated the two germline ends. Germline V gene sequence: CDR1 PRHDT, CDR2 FYEKMQ (reference sequence). The CDR3 coding sequence is TGTGCCAGCAGCTTCGGACGGAACAATCAGCCCCAGCATTTT. Translated: CASSFGRNNQPQHF.

The rearrangement links TRBV10-3 to TRBJ2-2; 7 bases are shared with TRBD2. This CDR3 is built from 14 residues. CDR1 and CDR2 (germline): ENHRY, SYGVKD. With V trimmed by 7 bases and J by 0 bases, 2 bases remained unmatched. CDR3 region: CAITGGSNTGELFF. The CDR3 region has the DNA TGTGCCATCACGGGGGGATCGAACACCGGGGAGCTGTTTTTT.

The chain uses TRBV15 and TRBJ1-1; 7 nucleotides line up with TRBD1. Germline CDR1 reads LNHNV; CDR2 reads YYDKDF (reference sequence). The CDR3 has 16 residues. Trimming cost V 0 bases and J 4 bases; bases outside gene matches: 8. Here the CDR3 reads CATSRDPRGRFTEAFF. Written as DNA, the CDR3 is TGTGCCACCAGCAGAGACCCTAGGGGGCGGTTCACTGAAGCTTTCTTT.

The chain has TRBV10-1 and TRBJ1-1; D is unresolved. Germline V CDR1 and CDR2: WNHNN, SYGVQD (reference sequence). The CDR3 contains 13 residues. The germline V and J ends were trimmed by 8 bases and 0 bases, with 10 bases remaining between them. DNA of the CDR3: TGCGCCAGCCAAGACGGATTGAACACTGAAGCTTTCTTT. As protein: CASQDGLNTEAFF.

The CDR3 reads CSVFVGPAYEQYF. Written as DNA, the CDR3 is TGCAGCGTTTTTGTGGGGCCAGCCTACGAGCAGTACTTC. The V and J genes are TRBV29-1 and TRBJ2-7; a weak D match, TRBD1 (5 bases). Germline-derived CDR1 and CDR2 are SQVTM and ANQGSEA. V gave up 5 bases and J gave up 2 bases, with 13 bases separating them. This CDR3 has 13 amino acids.

This clone appeared once. The rearrangement links TRBV29-1 to TRBJ1-2, with D unresolved. The CDR3 is 11 residues long. Trimming took off 5 bases at V and 8 bases at J, with 12 bases between the two ends. Germline CDR1 and CDR2: SQVTM and ANQGSEA. This CDR3 reads CSVSRPRGYTF. The DNA of the CDR3 is TGCAGCGTTTCCCGACCTCGAGGCTACACCTTC. The entire variable domain, with the rest obtained from reference TRBV29-1 and TRBJ1-2, is as follows: SAVISQKPSRDICQRGTSLTIQCQVDSQVTMMFWYRQQPGQSLTLIATANQGSEATYESGFVIDKFPISRPNLTFSTLTVSNMSPEDSSIYLCSVSRPRGYTFGSGTRLTVV.